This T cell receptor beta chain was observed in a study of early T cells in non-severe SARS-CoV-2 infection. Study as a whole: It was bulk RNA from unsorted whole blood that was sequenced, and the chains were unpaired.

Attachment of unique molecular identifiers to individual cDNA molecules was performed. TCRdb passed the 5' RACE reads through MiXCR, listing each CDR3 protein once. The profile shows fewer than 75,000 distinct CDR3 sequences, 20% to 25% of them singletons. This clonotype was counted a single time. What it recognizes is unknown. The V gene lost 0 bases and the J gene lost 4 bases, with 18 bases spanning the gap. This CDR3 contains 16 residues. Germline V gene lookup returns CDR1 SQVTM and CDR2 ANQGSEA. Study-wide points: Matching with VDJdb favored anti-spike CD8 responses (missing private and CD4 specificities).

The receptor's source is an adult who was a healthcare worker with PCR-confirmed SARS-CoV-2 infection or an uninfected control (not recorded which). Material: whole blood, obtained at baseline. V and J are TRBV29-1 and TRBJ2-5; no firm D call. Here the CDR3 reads CSVEDLYGPKIETQYF. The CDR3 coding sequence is TGCAGCGTTGAAGATCTCTATGGGCCGAAGATAGAGACCCAGTACTTC.